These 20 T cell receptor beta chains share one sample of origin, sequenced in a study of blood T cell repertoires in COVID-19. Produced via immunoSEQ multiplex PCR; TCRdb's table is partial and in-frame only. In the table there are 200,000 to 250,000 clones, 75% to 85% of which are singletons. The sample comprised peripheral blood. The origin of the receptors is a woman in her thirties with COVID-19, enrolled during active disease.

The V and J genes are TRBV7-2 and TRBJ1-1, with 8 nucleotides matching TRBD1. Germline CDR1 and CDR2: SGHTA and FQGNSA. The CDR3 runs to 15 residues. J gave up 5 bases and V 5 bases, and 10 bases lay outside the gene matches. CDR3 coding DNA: TGTGCCAGCAGCCTACCTCAGGGGGCGGGGACTGAAGCTTTCTTT. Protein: CASSLPQGAGTEAFF.

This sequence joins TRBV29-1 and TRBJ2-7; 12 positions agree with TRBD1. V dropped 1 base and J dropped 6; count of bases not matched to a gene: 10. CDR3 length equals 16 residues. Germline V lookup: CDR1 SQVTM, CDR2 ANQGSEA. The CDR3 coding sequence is TGCAGCGTTGAAGGTGGGGACAGGGGGCGGTCTGGCGAGCAGTACTTC. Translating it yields CSVEGGDRGRSGEQYF.

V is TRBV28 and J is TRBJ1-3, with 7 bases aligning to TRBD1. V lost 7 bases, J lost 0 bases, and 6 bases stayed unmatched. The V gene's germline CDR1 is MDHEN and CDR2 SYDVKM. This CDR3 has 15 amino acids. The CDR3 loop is CASIRTGASGNTIYF. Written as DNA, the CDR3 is TGTGCCAGCATTCGTACAGGGGCCTCTGGAAACACCATATATTTT.

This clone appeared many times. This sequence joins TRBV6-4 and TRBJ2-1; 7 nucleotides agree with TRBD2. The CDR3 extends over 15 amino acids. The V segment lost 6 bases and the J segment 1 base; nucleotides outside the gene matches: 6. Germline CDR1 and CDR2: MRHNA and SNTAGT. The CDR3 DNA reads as TGTGCCAGCAGCCCAGAAGCGGGATCCTACAATGAGCAGTTCTTC. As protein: CASSPEAGSYNEQFF.

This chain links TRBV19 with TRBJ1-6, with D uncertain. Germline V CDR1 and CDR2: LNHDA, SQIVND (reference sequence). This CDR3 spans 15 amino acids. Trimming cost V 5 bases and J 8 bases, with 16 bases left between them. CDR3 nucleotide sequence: TGTGCCAGTAGTGCCGCCGGGAGAAGTGATTCACCCCTCCACTTT. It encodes CASSAAGRSDSPLHF.

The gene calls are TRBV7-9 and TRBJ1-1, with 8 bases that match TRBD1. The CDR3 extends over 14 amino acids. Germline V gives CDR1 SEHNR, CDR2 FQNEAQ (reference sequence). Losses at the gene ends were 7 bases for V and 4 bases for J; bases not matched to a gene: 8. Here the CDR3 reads CASTGTGAGTEAFF. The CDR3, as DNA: TGTGCCAGCACCGGGACAGGAGCGGGCACTGAAGCTTTCTTT.

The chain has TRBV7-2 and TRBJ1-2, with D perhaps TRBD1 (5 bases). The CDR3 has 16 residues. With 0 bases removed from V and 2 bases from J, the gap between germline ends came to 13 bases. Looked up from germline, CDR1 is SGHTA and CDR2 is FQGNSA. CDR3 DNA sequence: TGTGCCAGCAGCTTAGCCCCGGGACTCTCAAACTATGGCTACACCTTC. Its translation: CASSLAPGLSNYGYTF.

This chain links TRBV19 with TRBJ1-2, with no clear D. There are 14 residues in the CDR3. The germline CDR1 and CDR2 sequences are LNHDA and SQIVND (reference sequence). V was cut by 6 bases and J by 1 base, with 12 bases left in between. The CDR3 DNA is TGTGCCAGTAGGGAGGGTACCTTTAACTATGGCTACACCTTC. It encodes CASREGTFNYGYTF.

The CDR3 protein is CASSPGAGGKYF. The DNA for the CDR3 is TGTGCCAGCAGCCCCGGGGCGGGAGGGAAGTATTTT. The V call is TRBV11-2, the J call TRBJ2-3; 9 positions agree with TRBD2. V shed 5 bases, J shed 13 bases, and the junction held 7 bases outside the gene matches. Germline lookup yields CDR1 SGHAT and CDR2 FQNNGV. The CDR3 consists of 12 residues.

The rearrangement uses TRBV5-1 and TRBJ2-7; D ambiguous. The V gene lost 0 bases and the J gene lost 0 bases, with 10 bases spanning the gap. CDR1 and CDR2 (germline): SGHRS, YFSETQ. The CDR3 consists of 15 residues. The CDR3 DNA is TGCGCCAGCAGCTTGGTGGCGGATGGCTCCTACGAGCAGTACTTC. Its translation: CASSLVADGSYEQYF.

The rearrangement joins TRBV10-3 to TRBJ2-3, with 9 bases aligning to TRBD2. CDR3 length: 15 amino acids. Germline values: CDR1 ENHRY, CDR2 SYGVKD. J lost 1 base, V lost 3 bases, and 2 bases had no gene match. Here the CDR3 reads CAISEGGGGTDTQYF. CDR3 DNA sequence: TGTGCCATCAGTGAAGGCGGGGGGGGCACAGATACGCAGTATTTT.

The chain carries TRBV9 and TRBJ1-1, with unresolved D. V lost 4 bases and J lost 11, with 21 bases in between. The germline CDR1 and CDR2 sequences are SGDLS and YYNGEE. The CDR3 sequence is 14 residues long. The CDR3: CASSSEALTPEAFF. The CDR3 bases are TGTGCCAGCAGCTCGGAAGCCCTTACCCCGGAGGCTTTCTTT.

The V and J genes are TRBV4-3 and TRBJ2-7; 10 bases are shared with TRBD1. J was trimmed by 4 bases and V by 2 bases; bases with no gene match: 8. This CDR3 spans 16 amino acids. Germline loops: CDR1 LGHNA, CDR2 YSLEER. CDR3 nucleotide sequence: TGCGCCAGCAGCCAACTTGGACAGGGGGAAGGATACGAGCAGTACTTC. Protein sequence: CASSQLGQGEGYEQYF.

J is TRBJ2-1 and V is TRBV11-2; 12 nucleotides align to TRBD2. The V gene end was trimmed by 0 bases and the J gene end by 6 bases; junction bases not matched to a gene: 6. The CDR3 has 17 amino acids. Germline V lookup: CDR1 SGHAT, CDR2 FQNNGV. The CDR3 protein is CASSLEGLAGTSNEQFF. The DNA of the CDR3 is TGTGCCAGCAGCTTAGAGGGACTAGCGGGTACCAGCAATGAGCAGTTCTTC.

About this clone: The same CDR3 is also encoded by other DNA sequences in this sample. CDR3 amino acids: CASSPGTGAYEQYF. CDR3 DNA sequence: TGTGCCAGCTCACCAGGGACAGGGGCCTACGAGCAGTACTTC. V gene TRBV18 combines with J gene TRBJ2-7; 10 nucleotides match TRBD1. Germline V gene data show CDR1 as KGHSH and CDR2 as LQKENI. The CDR3 length is 14 residues. V was clipped by 2 bases and J by 2 bases; unmatched bases: 0.

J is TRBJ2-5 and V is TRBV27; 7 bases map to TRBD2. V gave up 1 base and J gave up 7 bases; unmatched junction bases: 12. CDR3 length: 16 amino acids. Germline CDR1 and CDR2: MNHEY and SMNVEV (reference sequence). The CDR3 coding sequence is TGTGCCAGCAGTTTATTTTTTCGGGGCCCGGGGGGGACCCAGTACTTC. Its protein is CASSLFFRGPGGTQYF.

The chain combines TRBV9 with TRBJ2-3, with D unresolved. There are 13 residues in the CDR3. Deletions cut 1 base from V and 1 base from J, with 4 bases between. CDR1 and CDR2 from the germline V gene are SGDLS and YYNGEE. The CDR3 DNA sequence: TGTGCCAGCAGCGTAATCGGCACAGATACGCAGTATTTT. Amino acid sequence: CASSVIGTDTQYF.

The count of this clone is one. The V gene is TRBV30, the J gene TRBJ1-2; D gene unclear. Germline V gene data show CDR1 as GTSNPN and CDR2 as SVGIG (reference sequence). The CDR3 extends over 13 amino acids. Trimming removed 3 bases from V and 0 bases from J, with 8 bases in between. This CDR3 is CAWSVGANYGYTF. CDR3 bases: TGTGCCTGGAGCGTAGGAGCTAACTATGGCTACACCTTC.

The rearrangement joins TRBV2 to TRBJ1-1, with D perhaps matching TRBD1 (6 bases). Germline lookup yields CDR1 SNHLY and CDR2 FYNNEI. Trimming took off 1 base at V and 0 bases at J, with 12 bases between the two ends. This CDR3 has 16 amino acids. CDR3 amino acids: CASSEGYTGMNTEAFF. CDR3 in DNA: TGTGCCAGCAGTGAAGGATACACAGGGATGAACACTGAAGCTTTCTTT. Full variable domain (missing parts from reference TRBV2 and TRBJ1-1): EPEVTQTPSHQVTQMGQEVILRCVPISNHLYFYWYRQILGQKVEFLVSFYNNEISEKSEIFDDQFSVERPDGSNFTLKIRSTKLEDSAMYFCASSEGYTGMNTEAFFGQGTRLTVV.

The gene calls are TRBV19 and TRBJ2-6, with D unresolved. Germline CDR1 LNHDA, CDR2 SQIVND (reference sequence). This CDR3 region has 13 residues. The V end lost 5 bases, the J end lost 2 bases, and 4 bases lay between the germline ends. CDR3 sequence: CASSLPGANVLTF. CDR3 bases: TGTGCCAGTAGTCTACCTGGGGCCAACGTCCTGACTTTC.